The clone carrying this T cell receptor (beta chain) occurred a few times. Its antigen is unknown. The assay was immunoSEQ multiplex PCR, and TCRdb's table has in-frame clones only and misses some. The table records 75,000 or so clones, under 90% of them present only once. These newly diagnosed stage II-IVA oral cavity squamous cell carcinoma patients had no prior systemic or radiation treatment. There are 16 residues in the CDR3. V shed 2 bases, J shed 4 bases, and the junction held 7 bases outside the gene matches. The germline V gene has CDR1 SEHNR and CDR2 FQNEAQ (reference sequence). The sample belongs to a study of neoadjuvant anti-PD-1 for oral cavity cancer. Findings and limits, study-wide: Only three patients per response group were TCR-analyzed; validation needed.

Material: PBMCs, obtained before nivolumab (anti-PD-1) treatment. The TCR sequence derives from a person between 35 and 79 years old with oral cavity squamous cell carcinoma. The chain employs TRBV7-9 and TRBJ2-2; 7 bases map to TRBD2. In nucleotides, the CDR3 is TGTGCCAGCAGCTTACGGGCGGGAGTGGGCACCGGGGAGCTGTTTTTT. Amino acids: CASSLRAGVGTGELFF. The variable domain in full, completed from reference TRBV7-9 and TRBJ2-2, reads DTGVSQNPRHKITKRGQNVTFRCDPISEHNRLYWYRQTLGQGPEFLTYFQNEAQLEKSRLLSDRFSAERPKGSFSTLEIQRTEQGDSAMYLCASSLRAGVGTGELFFGEGSRLTVL.